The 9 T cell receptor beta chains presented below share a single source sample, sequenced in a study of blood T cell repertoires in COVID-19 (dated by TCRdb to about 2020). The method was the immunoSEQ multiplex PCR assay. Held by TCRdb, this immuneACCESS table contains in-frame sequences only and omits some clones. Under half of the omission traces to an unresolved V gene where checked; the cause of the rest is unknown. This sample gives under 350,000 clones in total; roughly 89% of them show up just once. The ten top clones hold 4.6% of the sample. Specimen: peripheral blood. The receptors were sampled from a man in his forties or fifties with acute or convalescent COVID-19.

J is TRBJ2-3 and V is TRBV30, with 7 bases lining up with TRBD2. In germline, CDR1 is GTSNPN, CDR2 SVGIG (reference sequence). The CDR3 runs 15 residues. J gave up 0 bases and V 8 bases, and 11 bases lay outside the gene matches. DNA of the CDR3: TGTGCCACCTCCCCGGGGGGACTGAGCACAGATACGCAGTATTTT. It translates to CATSPGGLSTDTQYF.

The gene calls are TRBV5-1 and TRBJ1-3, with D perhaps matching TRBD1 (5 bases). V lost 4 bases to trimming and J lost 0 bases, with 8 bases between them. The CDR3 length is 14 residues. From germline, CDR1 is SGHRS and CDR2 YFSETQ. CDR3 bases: TGCGCCAGCAGCGCGCAGGGCTCTGGAAACACCATATATTTT. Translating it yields CASSAQGSGNTIYF.

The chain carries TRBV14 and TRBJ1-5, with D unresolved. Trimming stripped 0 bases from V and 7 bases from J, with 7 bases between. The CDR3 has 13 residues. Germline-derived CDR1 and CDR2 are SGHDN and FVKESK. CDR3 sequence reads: CASSQDLEQPQHF. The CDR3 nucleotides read TGTGCCAGCAGCCAAGATCTGGAGCAGCCCCAGCATTTT.

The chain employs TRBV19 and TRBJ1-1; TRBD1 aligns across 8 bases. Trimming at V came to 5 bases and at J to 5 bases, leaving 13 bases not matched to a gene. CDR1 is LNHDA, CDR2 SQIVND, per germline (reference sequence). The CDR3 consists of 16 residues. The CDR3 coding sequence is TGTGCCAGTAGTCTCACCCGGACAGGGAAGAGGACTGAAGCTTTCTTT. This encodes CASSLTRTGKRTEAFF.

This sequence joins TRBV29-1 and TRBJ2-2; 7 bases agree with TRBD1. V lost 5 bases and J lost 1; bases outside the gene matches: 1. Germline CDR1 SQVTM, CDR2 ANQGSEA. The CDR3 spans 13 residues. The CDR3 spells CSVRQGNTGELFF. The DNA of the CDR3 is TGCAGCGTTAGACAGGGGAACACCGGGGAGCTGTTTTTT.

This CDR3 is CASSVGTGNLGEQFF. The CDR3 DNA reads TGTGCCAGCAGCGTAGGGACAGGAAACTTAGGTGAGCAGTTCTTC. The genes are TRBV9 and TRBJ2-1; 7 nucleotides match TRBD1. Germline V gene sequence: CDR1 SGDLS, CDR2 YYNGEE. The CDR3 has 15 residues. The V gene end was trimmed by 0 bases and the J gene end by 9 bases; junction bases not matched to a gene: 9.

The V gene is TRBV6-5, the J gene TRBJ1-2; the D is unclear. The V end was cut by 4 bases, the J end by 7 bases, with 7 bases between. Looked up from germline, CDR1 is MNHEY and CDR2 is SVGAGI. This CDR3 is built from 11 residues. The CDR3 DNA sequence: TGTGCCAGCAGTTTTACATTTGGCTACACCTTC. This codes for CASSFTFGYTF.

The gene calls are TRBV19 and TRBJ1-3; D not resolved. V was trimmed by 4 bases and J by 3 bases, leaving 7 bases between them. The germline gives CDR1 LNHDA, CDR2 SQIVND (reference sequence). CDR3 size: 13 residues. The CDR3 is CASSTYSGNTIYF. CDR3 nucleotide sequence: TGTGCCAGTAGTACCTACAGTGGAAACACCATATATTTT.

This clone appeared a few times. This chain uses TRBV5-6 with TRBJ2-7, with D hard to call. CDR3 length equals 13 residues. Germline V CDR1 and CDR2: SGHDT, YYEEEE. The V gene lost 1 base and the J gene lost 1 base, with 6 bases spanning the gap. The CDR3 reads CASSLPVSYEQYF. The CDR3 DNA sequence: TGTGCCAGCAGCTTGCCCGTATCCTACGAGCAGTACTTC.